What follows are 13 T cell receptor beta chains derived from one specimen sequenced in a study of CD8+ T cells in alopecia areata. Treatment reported: oral pan-JAK inhibitor, 5-10 mg twice daily. Sampling of alopecia areata patients yielded lesional scalp punch biopsies as well as peripheral blood. cDNA reverse transcribed from extracted RNA served as the sequencing template. Data came from immunoSEQ multiplex PCR; TCRdb stores just in-frame clones and leaves some out. The table includes 6,500 to 8,000 clones, roughly 67% detected once. The sequenced sample was skin, obtained at week 4, from a patient treated with tofacitinib. These receptors all stem from a human donor with alopecia areata.

The CDR3 here is CASSSGNTGELFF. CDR3 DNA sequence: TGCGCCAGCAGCTCGGGGAACACCGGGGAGCTGTTTTTT. The rearrangement joins TRBV5-1 to TRBJ2-2; D unresolved. Trimming took 3 bases from V and 1 from J, leaving 4 bases between them. The CDR3 contains 13 residues. Germline V lookup: CDR1 SGHRS, CDR2 YFSETQ.

This chain joins TRBV27 and TRBJ2-7; no firm D call. Per the germline V gene, CDR1 is MNHEY and CDR2 is SMNVEV (reference sequence). This CDR3 has 14 amino acids. V dropped 1 base and J dropped 3 bases, with 10 bases sitting between them. The chain's CDR3 is CASSLLGSDYEQYF. CDR3 DNA sequence: TGTGCCAGCAGTTTATTGGGGTCGGACTACGAGCAGTACTTC.

V gene TRBV6-1 combines with J gene TRBJ2-3; D may be TRBD2 (6 bases). The germline V gene encodes CDR1 MNHNS and CDR2 SASEGT. V was trimmed by 0 bases and J by 3 bases, leaving 7 bases between them. This CDR3 is built from 14 residues. The CDR3 nucleotides are TGTGCCAGCAGTGAAGCGCGGGGAACAGATACGCAGTATTTT. Protein product: CASSEARGTDTQYF.

The J gene is TRBJ2-7, the V gene TRBV30; D is possibly TRBD2 (6 bases). Germline CDR1 reads GTSNPN; CDR2 reads SVGIG (reference sequence). V was shortened by 3 bases and J by 0 bases, with 12 bases between the two germline ends. This CDR3 has 14 amino acids. CDR3: CAWRPGLHSYEQYF. The CDR3 nucleotides are TGTGCCTGGAGGCCGGGACTCCACTCCTACGAGCAGTACTTC.

This clone is medium-sized in the sample. The V and J genes are TRBV19 and TRBJ2-1; D is uncertain. V was shortened by 6 bases and J by 8 bases, with 17 bases between the two germline ends. CDR1 and CDR2 from the germline V gene are LNHDA and SQIVND (reference sequence). The CDR3 sequence is 14 residues long. DNA for the CDR3: TGTGCCAGTAGGAATGGTCCCCAGGACGATGAGCAGTTCTTC. It yields the protein CASRNGPQDDEQFF. The variable domain in full, completed from reference TRBV19 and TRBJ2-1, reads DGGITQSPKYLFRKEGQNVTLSCEQNLNHDAMYWYRQDPGQGLRLIYYSQIVNDFQKGDIAEGYSVSREKKESFPLTVTSAQKNPTAFYLCASRNGPQDDEQFFGPGTRLTVL.

The rearrangement links TRBV19 to TRBJ2-5; the D is unclear. From germline, CDR1 is LNHDA and CDR2 SQIVND (reference sequence). Trimming cost V 5 bases and J 5 bases, with 9 bases left between them. This CDR3 comprises 12 residues. CDR3 region: CASSFDGETQYF. The CDR3 coding sequence is TGTGCCAGTAGTTTCGATGGGGAGACCCAGTACTTC.

The sample holds a few counts of this clone. The chain uses TRBV6-1 and TRBJ2-1; D remains ambiguous. CDR1 is MNHNS, CDR2 SASEGT, per germline. The CDR3 sequence is 16 residues long. V lost 2 bases and J lost 4, with 15 bases in between. CDR3 coding DNA: TGTGCCAGCAGTGAACTTCTCGCGGCTAGATACAATGAGCAGTTCTTC. Residues: CASSELLAARYNEQFF.

The V gene is TRBV6-5, the J gene TRBJ1-1, with a possible D match to TRBD1 (5 bases). Germline V CDR1 and CDR2: MNHEY, SVGAGI. Trimming removed 3 bases from V and 11 bases from J, with 10 bases in between. The CDR3 runs 11 residues. The CDR3 sequence is CASSYAGDAFF. The CDR3 bases are TGTGCCAGCAGTTATGCCGGGGACGCTTTCTTT.

The V gene is TRBV11-2, the J gene TRBJ2-2; D remains unclear. The CDR3 has 16 amino acids. Germline loops: CDR1 SGHAT, CDR2 FQNNGV. V lost 0 bases and J 3 bases, leaving 11 bases between the germline ends. The DNA of the CDR3 is TGTGCCAGCAGCTTAGATATTACGGGTTACACCGGGGAGCTGTTTTTT. Protein product: CASSLDITGYTGELFF.

The chain uses TRBV5-1 and TRBJ2-5; 9 nucleotides match TRBD2. After removal of 4 bases from V and 2 bases from J, the junction contained 12 bases not matched to a gene. The CDR3 runs to 17 residues. Germline CDR1 reads SGHRS; CDR2 reads YFSETQ. The CDR3 region is CASSLSVLAGKQETQYF. The CDR3 DNA reads TGCGCCAGCAGCCTTTCTGTGCTAGCGGGAAAACAAGAGACCCAGTACTTC.

By proportion, this clone is large. The chain carries TRBV11-2 and TRBJ1-1; D gene ambiguous. Trimming took 4 bases from V and 1 from J, leaving 10 bases between them. The CDR3 contains 14 residues. Germline CDR1 reads SGHAT; CDR2 reads FQNNGV. In DNA, the CDR3 is TGTGCCAGCAGCTATAGAGGGCAGAACACTGAAGCTTTCTTT. It specifies CASSYRGQNTEAFF.

This clone has only one observation. This chain links TRBV5-1 with TRBJ2-5; TRBD2 matches at 10 bases. The CDR3 consists of 14 residues. The germline V gene encodes CDR1 SGHRS and CDR2 YFSETQ. Germline trimming cut 0 bases from V and 5 bases from J; bases unmatched to any gene: 1. The CDR3 is CASSLGAGGETQYF. The CDR3 DNA is TGCGCCAGCAGCTTGGGAGCGGGAGGGGAGACCCAGTACTTC. The entire variable domain, with the rest obtained from reference TRBV5-1 and TRBJ2-5, is as follows: KAGVTQTPRYLIKTRGQQVTLSCSPISGHRSVSWYQQTPGQGLQFLFEYFSETQRNKGNFPGRFSGRQFSNSRSEMNVSTLELGDSALYLCASSLGAGGETQYFGPGTRLLVL.

V usage is TRBV7-3 and J usage is TRBJ2-4; 10 bases map to TRBD2. This CDR3 region has 19 residues. Trimming took 5 bases from V and 0 from J; bases not matched to a gene: 13. CDR1 is SGHTA, CDR2 FQGTGA, per germline. This CDR3 is CASSTPPGLATLAKNIQYF. Here the CDR3 DNA reads TGTGCCAGCAGCACGCCGCCGGGACTAGCGACACTAGCCAAAAACATTCAGTACTTC.